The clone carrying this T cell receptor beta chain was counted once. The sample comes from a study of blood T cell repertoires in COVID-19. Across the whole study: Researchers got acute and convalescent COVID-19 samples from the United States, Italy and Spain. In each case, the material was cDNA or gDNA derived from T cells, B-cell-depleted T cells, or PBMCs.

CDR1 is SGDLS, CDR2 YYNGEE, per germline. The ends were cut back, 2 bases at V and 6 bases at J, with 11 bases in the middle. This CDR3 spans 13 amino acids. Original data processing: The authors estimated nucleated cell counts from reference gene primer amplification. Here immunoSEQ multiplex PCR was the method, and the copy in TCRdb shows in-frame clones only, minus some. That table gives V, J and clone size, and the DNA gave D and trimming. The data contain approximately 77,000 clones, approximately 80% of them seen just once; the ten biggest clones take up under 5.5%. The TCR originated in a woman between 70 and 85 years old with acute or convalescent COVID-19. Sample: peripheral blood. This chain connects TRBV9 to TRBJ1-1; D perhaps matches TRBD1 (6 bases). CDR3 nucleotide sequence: TGTGCCAGCAGCGTTGGGCAGGGGCCTGAAGCTTTCTTT. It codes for CASSVGQGPEAFF.